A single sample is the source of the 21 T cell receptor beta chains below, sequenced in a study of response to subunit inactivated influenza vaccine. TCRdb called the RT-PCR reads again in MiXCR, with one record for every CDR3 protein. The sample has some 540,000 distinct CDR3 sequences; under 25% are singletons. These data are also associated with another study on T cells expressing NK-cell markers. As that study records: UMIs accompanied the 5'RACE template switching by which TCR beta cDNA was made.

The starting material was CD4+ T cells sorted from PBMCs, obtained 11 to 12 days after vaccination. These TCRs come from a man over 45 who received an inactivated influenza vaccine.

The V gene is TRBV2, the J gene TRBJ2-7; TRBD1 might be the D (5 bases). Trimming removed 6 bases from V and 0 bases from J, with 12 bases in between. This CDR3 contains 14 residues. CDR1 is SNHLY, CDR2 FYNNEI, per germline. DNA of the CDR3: TGTGCCAGCAGCCACAGGTTCCTCTCCTACGAGCAGTACTTC. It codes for CASSHRFLSYEQYF. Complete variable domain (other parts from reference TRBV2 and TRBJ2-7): EPEVTQTPSHQVTQMGQEVILRCVPISNHLYFYWYRQILGQKVEFLVSFYNNEISEKSEIFDDQFSVERPDGSNFTLKIRSTKLEDSAMYFCASSHRFLSYEQYFGPGTRLTVT.

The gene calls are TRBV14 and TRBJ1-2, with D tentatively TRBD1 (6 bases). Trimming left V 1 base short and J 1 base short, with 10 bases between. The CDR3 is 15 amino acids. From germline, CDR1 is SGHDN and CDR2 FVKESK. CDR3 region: CASSQGRGVNYGYTF. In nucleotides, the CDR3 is TGTGCCAGCAGCCAAGGCAGGGGAGTTAACTATGGCTACACCTTC.

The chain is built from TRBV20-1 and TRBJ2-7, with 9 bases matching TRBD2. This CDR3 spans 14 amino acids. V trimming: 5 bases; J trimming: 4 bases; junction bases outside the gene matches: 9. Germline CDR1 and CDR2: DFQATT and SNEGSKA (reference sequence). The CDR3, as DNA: TGCAGTGCTCCGGATAGCGGGAGAACTTACGAGCAGTACTTC. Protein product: CSAPDSGRTYEQYF.

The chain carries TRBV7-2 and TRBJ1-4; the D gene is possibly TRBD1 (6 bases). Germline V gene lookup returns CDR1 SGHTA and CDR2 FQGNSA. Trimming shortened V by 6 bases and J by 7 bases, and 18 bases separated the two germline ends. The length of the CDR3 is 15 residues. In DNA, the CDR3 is TGTGCCAGCAGTCTCAGGGGCAGGGTGGGTGAAAAACTGTTTTTT. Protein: CASSLRGRVGEKLFF.

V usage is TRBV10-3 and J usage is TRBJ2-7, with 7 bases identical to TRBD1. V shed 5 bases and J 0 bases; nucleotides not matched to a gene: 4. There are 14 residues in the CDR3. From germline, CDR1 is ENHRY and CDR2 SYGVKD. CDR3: CAISRGQVSYEQYF. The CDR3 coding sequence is TGTGCCATCAGTCGAGGACAGGTCTCCTACGAGCAGTACTTC.

The CDR3 here is CASRLLVGETQYF. DNA for the CDR3: TGTGCCAGCAGGTTACTAGTTGGTGAGACCCAGTACTTC. This chain connects TRBV7-2 to TRBJ2-5; a weak D match, TRBD2 (5 bases). This CDR3 has 13 amino acids. Germline CDR1 reads SGHTA; CDR2 reads FQGNSA. Trimming took 6 bases from V and 5 from J, leaving 13 bases between them.

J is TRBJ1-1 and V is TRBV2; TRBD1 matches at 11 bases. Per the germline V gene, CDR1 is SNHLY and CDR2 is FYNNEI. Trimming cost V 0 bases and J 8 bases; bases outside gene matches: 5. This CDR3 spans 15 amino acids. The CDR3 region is CASSEAGQGVGEAFF. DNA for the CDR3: TGTGCCAGCAGTGAAGCGGGACAGGGGGTAGGAGAAGCTTTCTTT.

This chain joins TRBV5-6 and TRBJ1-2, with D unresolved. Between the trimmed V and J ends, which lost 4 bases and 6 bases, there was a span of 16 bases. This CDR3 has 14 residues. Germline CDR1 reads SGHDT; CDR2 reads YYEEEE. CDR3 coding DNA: TGTGCCAGCAGCCCACGGGGTCGAGGGAATGGCTACACCTTC. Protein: CASSPRGRGNGYTF.

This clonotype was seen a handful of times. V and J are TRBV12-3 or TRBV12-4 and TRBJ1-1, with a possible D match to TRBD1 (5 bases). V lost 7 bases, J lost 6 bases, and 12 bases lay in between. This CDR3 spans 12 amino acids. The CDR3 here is CASTQGRAEAFF. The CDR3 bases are TGTGCCAGCACCCAGGGACGGGCTGAAGCTTTCTTT.

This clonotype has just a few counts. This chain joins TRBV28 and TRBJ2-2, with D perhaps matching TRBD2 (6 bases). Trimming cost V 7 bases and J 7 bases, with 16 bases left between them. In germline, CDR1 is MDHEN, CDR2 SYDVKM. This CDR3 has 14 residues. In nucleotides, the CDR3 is TGTGCCAGCATACTAGCCAGGAGTAACGGGGAGCTGTTTTTT. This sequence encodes CASILARSNGELFF.

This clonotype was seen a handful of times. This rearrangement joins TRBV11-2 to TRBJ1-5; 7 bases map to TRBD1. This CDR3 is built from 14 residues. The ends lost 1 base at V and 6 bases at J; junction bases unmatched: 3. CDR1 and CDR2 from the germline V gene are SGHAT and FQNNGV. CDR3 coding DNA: TGTGCCAGCAGCTTAGGGGGACAGACTCAGCCCCAGCATTTT. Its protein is CASSLGGQTQPQHF.

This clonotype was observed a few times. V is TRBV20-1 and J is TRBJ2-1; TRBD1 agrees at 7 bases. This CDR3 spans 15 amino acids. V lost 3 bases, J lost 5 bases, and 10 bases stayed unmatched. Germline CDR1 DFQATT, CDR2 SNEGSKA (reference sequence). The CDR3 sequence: CSASSPRQGNNEQFF. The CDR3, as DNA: TGCAGTGCTAGTTCCCCCAGACAGGGTAACAATGAGCAGTTCTTC.

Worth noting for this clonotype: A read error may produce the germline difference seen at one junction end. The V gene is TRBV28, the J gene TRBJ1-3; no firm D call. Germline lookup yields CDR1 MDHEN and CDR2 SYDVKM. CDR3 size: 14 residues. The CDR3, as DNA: TGTGCCAGCAGCATCGACGGCTCAACGGGCTCATTTCTTTTT. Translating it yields CASSIDGSTGSFLF.

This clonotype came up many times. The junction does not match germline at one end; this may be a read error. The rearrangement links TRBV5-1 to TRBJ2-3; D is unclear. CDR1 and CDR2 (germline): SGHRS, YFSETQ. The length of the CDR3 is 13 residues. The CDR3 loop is CASSSASTDTQYF. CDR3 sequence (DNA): TGTGCCAGCAGCTCCGCAAGCACAGATACGCAGTATTTT. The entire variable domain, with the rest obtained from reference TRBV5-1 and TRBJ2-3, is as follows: KAGVTQTPRYLIKTRGQQVTLSCSPISGHRSVSWYQQTPGQGLQFLFEYFSETQRNKGNFPGRFSGRQFSNSRSEMNVSTLELGDSALYLCASSSASTDTQYFGPGTRLTVL.

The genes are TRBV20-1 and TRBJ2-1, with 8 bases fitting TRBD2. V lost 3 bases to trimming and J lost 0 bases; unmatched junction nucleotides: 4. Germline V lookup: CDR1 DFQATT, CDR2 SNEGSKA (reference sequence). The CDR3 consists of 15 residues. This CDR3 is CSASNSGSSYNEQFF. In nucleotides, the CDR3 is TGCAGTGCTAGCAACAGCGGGAGCTCCTACAATGAGCAGTTCTTC.

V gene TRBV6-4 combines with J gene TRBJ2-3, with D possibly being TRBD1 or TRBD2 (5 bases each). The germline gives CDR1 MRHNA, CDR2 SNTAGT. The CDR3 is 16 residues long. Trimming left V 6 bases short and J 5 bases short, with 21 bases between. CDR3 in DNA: TGTGCCAGCAGACCCGGGGCAGGGTCTGGGCAAGATACGCAGTATTTT. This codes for CASRPGAGSGQDTQYF.

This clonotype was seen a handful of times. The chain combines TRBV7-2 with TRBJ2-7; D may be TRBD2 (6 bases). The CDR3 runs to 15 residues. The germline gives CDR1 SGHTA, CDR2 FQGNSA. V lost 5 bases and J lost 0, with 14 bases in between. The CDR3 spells CASSGHSGVSYEQYF. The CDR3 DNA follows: TGTGCCAGCAGCGGGCATTCGGGAGTCTCCTACGAGCAGTACTTC.

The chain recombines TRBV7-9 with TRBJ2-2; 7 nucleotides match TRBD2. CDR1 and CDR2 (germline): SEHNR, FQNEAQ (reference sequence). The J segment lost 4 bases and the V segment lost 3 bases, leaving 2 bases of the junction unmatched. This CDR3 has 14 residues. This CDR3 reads CASSFASGTGELFF. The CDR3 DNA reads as TGTGCCAGCAGCTTTGCTAGCGGCACCGGGGAGCTGTTTTTT.

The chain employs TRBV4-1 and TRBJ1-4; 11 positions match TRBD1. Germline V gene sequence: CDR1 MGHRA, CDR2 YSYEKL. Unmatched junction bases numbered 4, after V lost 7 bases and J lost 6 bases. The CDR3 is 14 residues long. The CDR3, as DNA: TGCGCCAGCACCCGGGACAGGGGGGATGAAAAACTGTTTTTT. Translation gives CASTRDRGDEKLFF.

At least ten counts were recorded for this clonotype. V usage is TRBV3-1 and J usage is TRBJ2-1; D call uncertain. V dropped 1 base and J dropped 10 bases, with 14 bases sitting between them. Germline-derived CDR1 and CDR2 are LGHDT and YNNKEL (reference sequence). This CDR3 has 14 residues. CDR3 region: CASSQGPMSVEQFF. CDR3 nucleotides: TGTGCCAGCAGCCAAGGGCCCATGTCGGTAGAGCAGTTCTTC.

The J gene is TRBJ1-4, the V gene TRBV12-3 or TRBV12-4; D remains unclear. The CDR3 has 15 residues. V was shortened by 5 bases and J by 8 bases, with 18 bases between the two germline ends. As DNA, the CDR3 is TGTGCCAGCAGTCCCCTTCGTTGGAAGGGAGAAAAACTGTTTTTT. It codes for CASSPLRWKGEKLFF.